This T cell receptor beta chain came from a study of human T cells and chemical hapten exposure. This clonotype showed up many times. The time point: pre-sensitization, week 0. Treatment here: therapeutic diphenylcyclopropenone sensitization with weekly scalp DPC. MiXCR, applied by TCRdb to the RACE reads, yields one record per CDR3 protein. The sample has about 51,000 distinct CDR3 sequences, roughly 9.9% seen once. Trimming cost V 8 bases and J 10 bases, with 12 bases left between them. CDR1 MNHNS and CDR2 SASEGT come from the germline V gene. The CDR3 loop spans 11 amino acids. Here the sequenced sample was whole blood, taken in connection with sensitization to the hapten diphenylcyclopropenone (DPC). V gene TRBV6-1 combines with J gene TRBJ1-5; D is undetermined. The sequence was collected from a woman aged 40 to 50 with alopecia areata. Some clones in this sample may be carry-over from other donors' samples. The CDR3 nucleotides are TGTGCCAGCGGCAGGAACCGACCCCAGCATTTT. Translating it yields CASGRNRPQHF.